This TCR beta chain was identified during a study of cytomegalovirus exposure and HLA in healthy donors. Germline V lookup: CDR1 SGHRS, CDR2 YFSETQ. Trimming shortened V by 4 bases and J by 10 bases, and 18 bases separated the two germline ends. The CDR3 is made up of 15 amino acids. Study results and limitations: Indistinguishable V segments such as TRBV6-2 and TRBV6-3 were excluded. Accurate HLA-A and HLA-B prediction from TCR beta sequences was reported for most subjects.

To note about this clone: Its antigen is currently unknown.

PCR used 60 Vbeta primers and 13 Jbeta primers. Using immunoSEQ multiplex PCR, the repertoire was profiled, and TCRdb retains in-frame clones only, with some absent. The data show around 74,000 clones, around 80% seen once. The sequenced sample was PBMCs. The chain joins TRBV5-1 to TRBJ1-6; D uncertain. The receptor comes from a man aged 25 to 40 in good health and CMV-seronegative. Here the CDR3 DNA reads TGCGCCAGCAGCCCGCTACAGACGGTTGGGTCACCCCTCCACTTT. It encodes CASSPLQTVGSPLHF.